The rows below give T cell receptor beta chains drawn from one sample of a study of regulatory T cells in long-lasting Graves disease. TCRdb reprocessed the multiplex PCR reads via MiXCR and lists one record per CDR3 protein. This table has 440,000 or so distinct CDR3 sequences, less than 20% appearing once. The sample was also reused in another study, on T cells in Graves' hyperthyroidism and ophthalmopathy.

The material was peripheral blood mononuclear cells (PBMCs), obtained at new diagnosis, from a patient treated with antithyroid drugs. The receptors derive from a woman in her thirties with Graves disease. The CDR3 runs from the conserved cysteine through the conserved F or W. D genes are given only for firm matches. Size is omitted from some rows. Given values are once, few, many or a class for expanded clones.

d_call,clone_size,v_call,j_call,cdr3_nt,cdr3_aa
TRBD2,.,TRBV6-2/TRBV6-3,TRBJ2-2,TGTGCCAGCTCCCAATCGGGAGGGGGGGAGGAGCTGTTTTTT,CASSQSGGGEELFF
.,once,TRBV20-1,TRBJ2-1,TGCAGTACTAGAGATTCAGGGAGCAATGAGCAGTTCTTC,CSTRDSGSNEQFF
.,many,TRBV5-5,TRBJ1-5,TGTGCCAGCAGCTTGGCTCAGGGCACATATAGCAATCAGCCCCAGCATTTT,CASSLAQGTYSNQPQHF
TRBD2,.,TRBV27,TRBJ2-3,TGTGCCACCTACCCCTTGGGGCCTAGCGGGTACCCTGATACGCAGTATTTT,CATYPLGPSGYPDTQYF
TRBD1,few,TRBV6-4,TRBJ2-2,TGTGCCAGCAGTCAAACAGGGGCTAACACCGGGGAGCTGTTTTTT,CASSQTGANTGELFF
TRBD1,.,TRBV4-1,TRBJ2-7,TGCGCCAGCAGCCAGTCCGGGACAGTCTACGAGCAGTACTTC,CASSQSGTVYEQYF
.,many,TRBV28,TRBJ1-2,TGTGGAGTATCGGGGTCCTCTTCTAACTATGGCTACACCTTC,CGVSGSSSNYGYTF
.,.,TRBV6-2/TRBV6-3,TRBJ1-2,TGTGCCAGCAGTTACTCGAATTTGGGTAACTATGGCTACACCTTC,CASSYSNLGNYGYTF
.,few,TRBV15,TRBJ2-5,TGTGCCACCAGCAGTCTCAGGAGGGCCCAGTACTTC,CATSSLRRAQYF
.,many,TRBV18,TRBJ2-3,TGTGCCGGCTCACCACAAGGGGGGCATGATACGCAGTATTTT,CAGSPQGGHDTQYF
.,many,TRBV14,TRBJ1-1,TGTGCCAGCAGCCAAGAACCGGGACGAGGAAAAAACACTGAAGCTTTCTTT,CASSQEPGRGKNTEAFF
TRBD1,.,TRBV6-1,TRBJ2-7,TGTGCCAGCAGCGACAGGGGATACGAGCAGTACTTC,CASSDRGYEQYF
TRBD2,many,TRBV28,TRBJ2-1,TGTGCCAGCAGTTTACTCTCTAGCGGGAGCAATGAGCAGTTCTTC,CASSLLSSGSNEQFF
.,many,TRBV18,TRBJ2-7,TGTGCCAGCTCACCACAGGGGTCCCTCCACGAGCAGTACTTC,CASSPQGSLHEQYF
.,few,TRBV6-1,TRBJ2-7,TGTGCCAGCAGTGATCACGAGCAGTACTTC,CASSDHEQYF
TRBD2,many,TRBV20-1,TRBJ2-1,TGCAGTGCTAGAGCCGCCCTAGCGGGGGAGCAGTTCTTC,CSARAALAGEQFF
.,.,TRBV29-1,TRBJ2-1,TGCAGCGTGACCGGTACATACAATGAGCAGTTCTTC,CSVTGTYNEQFF
TRBD1,.,TRBV4-1,TRBJ1-1,TGCGCCAGCAGCCAAAGAAGTAATCGACAGGGGGCAGCTGAAGCTTTCTTT,CASSQRSNRQGAAEAFF
.,many,TRBV3-1,TRBJ1-4,TGTGCCAGCAGCCCCCAAGGGAATGGCAAACTGTTTTTT,CASSPQGNGKLFF
TRBD1,many,TRBV7-9,TRBJ2-7,TGTGCCAGCAGCTATCAACCAGGGGGCGCCCCTGGAGAGCAGTACTTC,CASSYQPGGAPGEQYF
TRBD1,.,TRBV10-3,TRBJ2-4,TGTGCCAGCAGGCCTCGGGACAGGGTTTTAGCCAAAAACATTCAGTACTTC,CASRPRDRVLAKNIQYF
TRBD1,.,TRBV29-1,TRBJ2-7,TGCAGCGGGGTGAGGGGGCCCTACGAGCAGTACTTC,CSGVRGPYEQYF
.,many,TRBV29-1,TRBJ1-1,TGCAGCGACGCTGACAGTGGGACTGAAGCTTTCTTT,CSDADSGTEAFF
.,many,TRBV11-2,TRBJ2-7,TGTGCCAGCAGCTCTCCCTGGACAGAAACCTACGAGCAGTACTTC,CASSSPWTETYEQYF
.,many,TRBV20-1,TRBJ2-7,TGCAGCACGAAAATAACTTCTAGCCTCTACGAGCAGTACTTC,CSTKITSSLYEQYF
.,.,TRBV12-3/TRBV12-4,TRBJ1-2,TGTGCCAGCAGCCCCTCGAGGGGGAATGGCTACACCTTC,CASSPSRGNGYTF
TRBD2,many,TRBV5-1,TRBJ2-1,TGCGCCAGCAGCTTGGTGCTGCGGACTAGCGCAACGAATGAGCAGTTCTTC,CASSLVLRTSATNEQFF
TRBD2,many,TRBV20-1,TRBJ2-7,TGCAGTGCTCCCCCCACGACGGGACTAGCGGGAGGGCCCTCCTACGAGCAGTACTTC,CSAPPTTGLAGGPSYEQYF
.,many,TRBV5-1,TRBJ1-6,TGCGCCAGCAGCTTGCGATCCGGCGGAGAAAATTCACCCCTCCACTTT,CASSLRSGGENSPLHF
TRBD2,few,TRBV19,TRBJ2-5,TGTGCCAGTACCAAAGGGGCACTAGCGGGAGGCGGTGAGACCCAGTACTTC,CASTKGALAGGGETQYF
.,many,TRBV27,TRBJ2-7,TGTGCCAGCGCTACCACCTCAGGGGCGGTCAACGAGCAGTACTTC,CASATTSGAVNEQYF
.,many,TRBV7-3,TRBJ2-1,TGTGCCAGCAGCTTACTAGCAGATAGCTCCTACAATGAGCAGTTCTTC,CASSLLADSSYNEQFF
TRBD2,many,TRBV7-2,TRBJ2-1,TGTGCCAGCAGCCAAGACCCGGCGGGAGTCAATGAGCAGTTCTTC,CASSQDPAGVNEQFF
.,.,TRBV20-1,TRBJ2-2,TGCAGTGCTAGAGATACAGGGTCCTCCACCGGGGAGCTGTTTTTT,CSARDTGSSTGELFF
.,.,TRBV20-1,TRBJ2-1,TGCAGTGCTTTGGGGGATAACTACAATGAGCAGTTCTTC,CSALGDNYNEQFF
TRBD1,.,TRBV25-1,TRBJ1-2,TGTGCCAGCAGTGAAAGGGGACAGGGTAATAATGGCTACACCTTC,CASSERGQGNNGYTF
.,.,TRBV11-2,TRBJ2-7,TGTGCCAGCAGCTTAGATTTTACAGGGAGCTCCTACGAGCAGTACTTC,CASSLDFTGSSYEQYF
.,many,TRBV28,TRBJ2-7,TGTGCCAGCAGTACCCCCGGGACTTTCTCCTACGAGCAGTACTTC,CASSTPGTFSYEQYF
.,.,TRBV19,TRBJ1-4,TGTGCCAGTAGTACGGGAACTAATGAAAAACTGTTTTTT,CASSTGTNEKLFF
.,many,TRBV2,TRBJ2-1,TGTGCCAGCAGTCGGGACCCAACGGGCGATGAGCAGTTCTTC,CASSRDPTGDEQFF
.,many,TRBV29-1,TRBJ2-2,TGCAGCGTTGGTCGGACCGGGGAGCTGTTTTTT,CSVGRTGELFF
.,many,TRBV28,TRBJ1-6,TGTGCCAGCAGTTTTTCAGGGGTGTCCTATAATTCACCCCTCCACTTT,CASSFSGVSYNSPLHF
.,few,TRBV24-1,TRBJ2-1,TGTGCCACCAGTGATTTGTCTCCTAGCGATGGCGATGAGCAGTTCTTC,CATSDLSPSDGDEQFF
.,.,TRBV5-5,TRBJ2-1,TGTGCCAGCAGCTTGGGGGAGATTTACAATGAGCAGTTCTTC,CASSLGEIYNEQFF
TRBD2,many,TRBV10-1,TRBJ2-7,TGCGCCAGCAGTGTCGGGACTAGCGCGCCCTACGAGCAGTACTTC,CASSVGTSAPYEQYF
TRBD2,many,TRBV20-1,TRBJ2-3,TGCAGTGCAAGTACTAGCGGGAGGGCAGATACGCAGTATTTT,CSASTSGRADTQYF
.,few,TRBV29-1,TRBJ2-5,TGCAGCGTTGGCGGGACAGCACAGGAGACCCAGTACTTC,CSVGGTAQETQYF
TRBD2,many,TRBV29-1,TRBJ2-1,TGCAGCGTTGCTGATAGCGGGAGGATGTATGGAAATGAGCAGTTCTTC,CSVADSGRMYGNEQFF
.,many,TRBV7-2,TRBJ1-5,TGTGCCAGCAGCTTGAGCCGAAATCAGCCCCAGCATTTT,CASSLSRNQPQHF
.,many,TRBV4-1,TRBJ1-5,TGCGCCAGCAGCCAAGGGTGGGCTAGGGGCAATCAGCCCCAGCATTTT,CASSQGWARGNQPQHF
.,many,TRBV7-8,TRBJ2-3,TGTGCCAGCAGCCCAAAGGAGTCCTGGGGCACAGATACGCAGTATTTT,CASSPKESWGTDTQYF
TRBD1,.,TRBV19,TRBJ2-7,TGTGCCAGTAGCCAAGGGGACAGCTCTTGGTACTTC,CASSQGDSSWYF
TRBD2,many,TRBV24-1,TRBJ2-2,TGTGCCACCAGTGATGACTCTAGCGGGAGGTTCTCCGGGGAGCTGTTTTTT,CATSDDSSGRFSGELFF
.,few,TRBV7-8,TRBJ2-3,TGTGCCAGCGAAGGGGGGGCTACAGATACGCAGTATTTT,CASEGGATDTQYF
.,many,TRBV7-7,TRBJ2-5,TGTGCTAGCAGCTTGGGGCAAGTGGGGGCGGAGACCCAGTACTTC,CASSLGQVGAETQYF